The 23 T cell receptor beta chains below all came from one sample that was sequenced in a study of somatic mutations in cytotoxic T cells in rheumatoid arthritis. Here immunoSEQ multiplex PCR was the method, and the copy in TCRdb shows in-frame clones only, minus some. The sample includes 20,000 or so clones, around four fifths of them seen just once. The sequenced sample consisted of CD8+ T cells sorted from blood. These receptors were taken from a young man with rheumatoid arthritis.

V and J are TRBV5-6 and TRBJ2-7; D is undetermined. CDR1 and CDR2 (germline): SGHDT, YYEEEE. The V gene lost 2 bases and the J gene lost 7 bases, with 13 bases spanning the gap. The CDR3 length is 13 residues. This CDR3 is CASSFLTPGEQYF. CDR3 nucleotides: TGTGCCAGCAGCTTCCTGACACCAGGAGAGCAGTACTTC.

V gene TRBV4-1 combines with J gene TRBJ1-2; D is undetermined. Germline V gene lookup returns CDR1 MGHRA and CDR2 YSYEKL. This CDR3 has 13 amino acids. V was cut by 1 base and J by 7 bases, with 10 bases left in between. The DNA of the CDR3 is TGCGCCAGCAGCCAAGGGGTCGGCTCTGGCTACACCTTC. The encoded protein is CASSQGVGSGYTF.

The V and J genes are TRBV7-6 and TRBJ1-3, with D uncertain. This CDR3 comprises 15 residues. V lost 5 bases to trimming and J lost 3 bases, with 14 bases between them. Germline V gene lookup returns CDR1 SGHVS and CDR2 FNYEAQ. CDR3 coding DNA: TGTGCCAGCAGCCACTCAAGCGAGGTTGGAAACACCATATATTTT. Translation gives CASSHSSEVGNTIYF. The full variable domain, in which reference TRBV7-6 and TRBJ1-3 provide the parts outside the CDR3, is GAGVSQSPRYKVTKRGQDVALRCDPISGHVSLYWYRQALGQGPEFLTYFNYEAQQDKSGLPNDRFSAERPEGSISTLTIQRTEQRDSAMYRCASSHSSEVGNTIYFGEGSWLTVV.

V and J are TRBV11-2 and TRBJ2-3; D is ambiguous. Trimming stripped 3 bases from V and 3 bases from J, with 13 bases between. The CDR3 covers 15 residues. Germline CDR1 and CDR2: SGHAT and FQNNGV. CDR3 in DNA: TGTGCCAGCAGCTTCGGGCAGTCTTTTACAGATACGCAGTATTTT. Translated: CASSFGQSFTDTQYF.

The rearrangement joins TRBV19 to TRBJ2-3; possible D gene TRBD2, 6 bases. V lost 3 bases and J 2 bases, leaving 9 bases between the germline ends. This CDR3 is built from 14 residues. Germline CDR1 and CDR2: LNHDA and SQIVND (reference sequence). CDR3 sequence (DNA): TGTGCCAGTAGTATGGCGGGGTTCACAGATACGCAGTATTTT. This codes for CASSMAGFTDTQYF.

The sample holds a few counts of this clone. The chain has TRBV9 and TRBJ2-7, with D possibly being TRBD1 or TRBD2 (5 bases each). Germline V CDR1 and CDR2: SGDLS, YYNGEE. This CDR3 has 15 residues. V was shortened by 7 bases and J by 1 base, with 18 bases between the two germline ends. CDR3 residues: CASFSEGPLSYEQYF. The CDR3 region has the DNA TGTGCCAGCTTTTCCGAGGGACCGCTGTCCTACGAGCAGTACTTC.

The chain joins TRBV19 to TRBJ2-5, with a possible D match to TRBD2 (6 bases). Trimming shortened V by 3 bases and J by 7 bases, and 12 bases separated the two germline ends. There are 13 residues in the CDR3. CDR1 is LNHDA, CDR2 SQIVND, per germline (reference sequence). The CDR3 loop reads CASSMEGSWTQYF. In DNA, the CDR3 is TGTGCCAGTAGTATGGAGGGGTCGTGGACCCAGTACTTC.

The V gene is TRBV28, the J gene TRBJ1-6, with a weak D call TRBD1 (6 bases). Germline-derived CDR1 and CDR2 are MDHEN and SYDVKM. The ends were cut back, 3 bases at V and 10 bases at J, with 13 bases in the middle. The CDR3 covers 14 residues. The CDR3 bases are TGTGCCAGCAGTTTTTTTGGGGGGCAATCACCCCTCCACTTT. This translates into CASSFFGGQSPLHF.

The J gene is TRBJ2-7, the V gene TRBV18, with 9 positions matching TRBD1. The CDR3 spans 14 residues. V lost 6 bases and J lost 3; bases outside the gene matches: 6. CDR1 is KGHSH, CDR2 LQKENI, per germline. This chain's CDR3 is CASSRTGDSYEQYF. In DNA form, the CDR3 reads TGTGCCAGCTCTAGGACAGGGGACAGCTACGAGCAGTACTTC.

The chain couples TRBV2 to TRBJ1-4, with D possibly being TRBD1 (6 bases). This CDR3 has 13 amino acids. Germline-derived CDR1 and CDR2 are SNHLY and FYNNEI. V was pared by 7 bases and J by 7 bases, with 13 bases between. The CDR3 bases are TGTGCCAGCAAAGGGGGGATCGGTGAAAAACTGTTTTTT. Amino acids: CASKGGIGEKLFF.

The chain carries TRBV7-2 and TRBJ1-2, with TRBD1 as a possible D gene (6 bases). Germline CDR1 and CDR2: SGHTA and FQGNSA. The V end lost 5 bases, the J end lost 8 bases, and 12 bases lay between the germline ends. The CDR3 covers 12 residues. The CDR3 coding sequence is TGTGCCAGCAGCCCGGACAGTCGGGGCTACACCTTC. The encoded protein is CASSPDSRGYTF. Complete variable domain (other parts from reference TRBV7-2 and TRBJ1-2): GAGVSQSPSNKVTEKGKDVELRCDPISGHTALYWYRQSLGQGLEFLIYFQGNSAPDKSGLPSDRFSAERTGGSVSTLTIQRTQQEDSAVYLCASSPDSRGYTFGSGTRLTVV.

CDR3 coding DNA: TGTGCCAGCAGCCAAGGGCAACAGGGGTACGAGCAGTACTTC. This sequence encodes CASSQGQQGYEQYF. The gene calls are TRBV6-1 and TRBJ2-7; 7 bases align to TRBD1. The length of the CDR3 is 14 residues. V lost 6 bases to trimming and J lost 4 bases; unmatched junction nucleotides: 9. The germline CDR1 and CDR2 sequences are MNHNS and SASEGT.

The chain has TRBV9 and TRBJ2-3; TRBD2 aligns across 12 bases. Per the germline V gene, CDR1 is SGDLS and CDR2 is YYNGEE. This CDR3 is 15 amino acids long. V was clipped by 4 bases and J by 7 bases; unmatched bases: 7. The CDR3 spells CASSPRTSGAHTQYF. The CDR3 DNA reads as TGTGCCAGCAGCCCTCGGACTAGCGGGGCCCATACGCAGTATTTT. Combining the CDR3 with reference TRBV9 and TRBJ2-3 gives the whole variable domain DSGVTQTPKHLITATGQRVTLRCSPRSGDLSVYWYQQSLDQGLQFLIQYYNGEERAKGNILERFSAQQFPDLHSELNLSSLELGDSALYFCASSPRTSGAHTQYFGPGTRLTVL.

V and J are TRBV25-1 and TRBJ2-1, with TRBD2 as a possible D gene (5 bases). The CDR3 is made up of 14 amino acids. The V end was cut by 3 bases, the J end by 3 bases, with 9 bases between. The germline gives CDR1 MGHDK, CDR2 SYGVNS. The CDR3 spells CASSDGENYNEQFF. CDR3 in DNA: TGTGCCAGCAGTGATGGGGAGAACTACAATGAGCAGTTCTTC. The full variable domain, rest sourced from reference TRBV25-1 and TRBJ2-1, is EADIYQTPRYLVIGTGKKITLECSQTMGHDKMYWYQQDPGMELHLIHYSYGVNSTEKGDLSSESTVSRIRTEHFPLTLESARPSHTSQYLCASSDGENYNEQFFGPGTRLTVL.

This clone was recorded only once. The genes are TRBV28 and TRBJ1-2; D may be TRBD1 (5 bases). The CDR3 runs 15 residues. The germline gives CDR1 MDHEN, CDR2 SYDVKM. Trimming removed 7 bases at V and 3 bases at J, with 18 bases between. The CDR3 protein is CASIDRGGRYYGYTF. For the CDR3, the DNA is TGTGCCAGCATCGATAGGGGCGGCAGGTACTATGGCTACACCTTC.

This chain links TRBV6-5 with TRBJ2-1, with no clear D. The CDR3 consists of 16 residues. CDR1 MNHEY and CDR2 SVGAGI come from the germline V gene. Deletions cut 0 bases from V and 5 bases from J, with 14 bases between. Here the CDR3 reads CASSYSIPGPHNEQFF. The DNA of the CDR3 is TGTGCCAGCAGTTACTCAATTCCAGGTCCTCACAATGAGCAGTTCTTC.

The chain carries TRBV6-6 and TRBJ1-2; 7 positions agree with TRBD1. The V and J ends lost 8 bases and 5 bases, in that order; junction bases with no gene match: 14. Germline CDR1 and CDR2: MNHNY and SVGAGI (reference sequence). The length of the CDR3 is 15 residues. CDR3 residues: CASCPREGTEYGYTF. CDR3 nucleotides: TGTGCCAGCTGCCCGAGGGAGGGGACAGAATATGGCTACACCTTC.

The chain is built from TRBV6-6 and TRBJ2-1, with 9 nucleotides matching TRBD2. The CDR3 length is 15 residues. V shed 8 bases and J 8 bases; nucleotides not matched to a gene: 13. Germline CDR1 is MNHNY and CDR2 is SVGAGI (reference sequence). CDR3 sequence reads: CASVKKTSGLHEQFF. CDR3 sequence (DNA): TGTGCCAGCGTTAAGAAGACTAGCGGTCTCCATGAGCAGTTCTTC.

This clone was seen a handful of times. The chain links TRBV10-1 to TRBJ2-7, with 8 bases that match TRBD1. Losses at the gene ends were 1 base for V and 4 bases for J; bases not matched to a gene: 9. This CDR3 has 16 residues. Per the germline V gene, CDR1 is WNHNN and CDR2 is SYGVQD (reference sequence). The CDR3 region has the DNA TGCGCCAGCAGTGAGTACGGACAGGGACTTCCTTACGAGCAGTACTTC. Protein product: CASSEYGQGLPYEQYF.

This chain links TRBV2 with TRBJ1-2, with 7 bases lining up with TRBD1. This CDR3 spans 15 amino acids. Germline trimming cut 5 bases from V and 10 bases from J; bases unmatched to any gene: 16. CDR1 is SNHLY, CDR2 FYNNEI, per germline. The CDR3 nucleotides read TGTGCCAGCAGTAAGAATATTAGGGACAGAGGATTCTACACCTTC. Protein product: CASSKNIRDRGFYTF. The full variable domain, completed using reference TRBV2 and TRBJ1-2, is EPEVTQTPSHQVTQMGQEVILRCVPISNHLYFYWYRQILGQKVEFLVSFYNNEISEKSEIFDDQFSVERPDGSNFTLKIRSTKLEDSAMYFCASSKNIRDRGFYTFGSGTRLTVV.

The CDR3 sequence: CASSLVRGSYEQYF. The CDR3 coding sequence is TGTGCCAGCAGCTTGGTGAGGGGGTCCTACGAGCAGTACTTC. The chain has TRBV5-4 and TRBJ2-7; D might be TRBD1 (6 bases). V was shortened by 0 bases and J by 1 base, with 8 bases between the two germline ends. The germline V gene has CDR1 SGHNT and CDR2 YYREEE (reference sequence). The CDR3 totals 14 residues.

The V gene is TRBV6-5, the J gene TRBJ1-2; tentative D call: TRBD1 (5 bases). The CDR3 loop spans 16 amino acids. Deletions cut 0 bases from V and 4 bases from J, with 15 bases between. Germline V gives CDR1 MNHEY, CDR2 SVGAGI. The CDR3 loop is CASSYSSSWGFYGYTF. The CDR3, as DNA: TGTGCCAGCAGTTACTCGAGTTCCTGGGGCTTCTATGGCTACACCTTC.

This sequence joins TRBV13 and TRBJ2-7, with TRBD1 matching over 7 bases. Unmatched junction bases numbered 3, after V lost 4 bases and J lost 3 bases. This CDR3 is 13 amino acids long. Germline CDR1 PRHDT, CDR2 FYEKMQ (reference sequence). Here the CDR3 reads CASSWGQIYEQYF. The CDR3 DNA is TGTGCCAGCAGCTGGGGACAGATCTACGAGCAGTACTTC.